This entry concerns a single T cell receptor (beta chain). The antigen is not known. Time point indicated: sample taken at primary tumor resection. Unsorted whole RNA of tumor, nontumor lung or frozen PBMC was sequenced. The donor population consisted of 72 patients with untreated, early-stage non-small cell lung cancer. These data are taken from a study of spatial heterogeneity in lung cancer. In the study overall: Sequences of the beta chain were consistently detected in greater numbers than alpha-chain sequences.

CDR1 and CDR2 from the germline V gene are MDHEN and SYDVKM. V was shortened by 5 bases and J by 1 base, with 11 bases between the two germline ends. This CDR3 contains 14 residues. Study observations and caveats: Ubiquitous, expanded tumor-derived TCRs were more frequently observed in blood at resection than at follow-up.

TCRdb redid the calling of the 5' RACE reads with MiXCR, one entry per CDR3 protein. The data contain more than 65,000 distinct CDR3 sequences, around an eighth of them seen just once; the ten biggest clones take up roughly 4.2%. This chain links TRBV28 with TRBJ2-5, with D perhaps assigned TRBD1 or TRBD2 (5 bases each). The receptor's source is a male donor with early-stage non-small cell lung cancer. The sample was PBMCs, taken at surgery. CDR3 in amino acids: CASSPLGAQETQYF. The CDR3 DNA reads as TGTGCCAGCAGTCCCCTCGGGGCCCAAGAGACCCAGTACTTC.